Listed here is a single TCR beta chain. Its cognate antigen is unknown. TCRdb re-derived calls from the RACE reads in MiXCR, one entry per CDR3 protein. The table shows about 380,000 distinct CDR3 sequences, with 4.8% occurring only once. The entry originates in a study of human T cells and chemical hapten exposure. Study results and limitations: Expanded TCRs grouped into significantly more large CDR3 similarity clusters than controls produced. Sensitization with DPC brought no change to TCRs above 1 in 1000 in frequency.

Specified time point: patch test 1, 2 weeks after DPC sensitization. Treatment denoted: therapeutic diphenylcyclopropenone sensitization with weekly scalp DPC. Participating donors were patients with alopecia, aged 18 to 70 years, considered appropriate candidates for DPC. This TCR came from a woman aged 45-59 years with alopecia areata. Some clones in this sample may be carry-over from other donors' samples. This specimen consisted of whole blood, obtained in connection with sensitization to the hapten diphenylcyclopropenone (DPC).

The CDR3 nucleotides read TGTGCCAGCAGCCGTGGATCTGGCTACACCTTC. Its protein product is CASSRGSGYTF. This chain joins TRBV14 and TRBJ1-2; D not certain. The CDR3 is made up of 11 amino acids. Trimming took 4 bases from V and 7 from J, leaving 7 bases between them. In germline, CDR1 is SGHDN, CDR2 FVKESK.